The 21 T cell receptor beta chains below come from one sample, sequenced in a study of T cells after yellow fever vaccination. TCRdb called the 5' RACE reads again in MiXCR, with one record for every CDR3 protein. The sample has roughly 300,000 distinct CDR3 sequences; roughly 8.4% are singletons. The input for sequencing was PBMCs, taken about 49 days after the first yellow fever vaccination. The receptors stem from a young man who received the YFV17D yellow fever vaccine.

V and J are TRBV7-2 and TRBJ2-3; 10 nucleotides agree with TRBD2. V lost 0 bases, J lost 5 bases, and 8 bases stayed unmatched. The CDR3 consists of 17 residues. Germline lookup yields CDR1 SGHTA and CDR2 FQGNSA. This CDR3 is CASSLAVSGRNGDTQYF. The CDR3 DNA sequence: TGTGCCAGCAGCTTAGCGGTTAGCGGGAGGAATGGAGATACGCAGTATTTT.

The chain couples TRBV9 to TRBJ2-1; the D gene is possibly TRBD2 (7 bases). Between the trimmed V and J ends, which lost 0 bases and 16 bases, there was a span of 17 bases. Germline V gives CDR1 SGDLS, CDR2 YYNGEE. There are 13 residues in the CDR3. The CDR3 DNA is TGTGCCAGCAGCGTAGGAGGGGGGGGGCTCGCCTTCTTC. It encodes CASSVGGGGLAFF. The entire variable domain, with the rest obtained from reference TRBV9 and TRBJ2-1, is as follows: DSGVTQTPKHLITATGQRVTLRCSPRSGDLSVYWYQQSLDQGLQFLIQYYNGEERAKGNILERFSAQQFPDLHSELNLSSLELGDSALYFCASSVGGGGLAFFGPGTRLTVL.

The genes are TRBV5-1 and TRBJ2-3; 7 bases align to TRBD2. The germline gives CDR1 SGHRS, CDR2 YFSETQ. V lost 5 bases and J lost 3; bases outside the gene matches: 12. This CDR3 contains 16 residues. CDR3 nucleotide sequence: TGCGCCAGCAGTCTACCCGTAAGGGAGGGGACAGATACGCAGTATTTT. Its protein product is CASSLPVREGTDTQYF.

This clonotype was recorded a few times. The chain has TRBV20-1 and TRBJ1-5; D possibly corresponds to TRBD1 (5 bases). Per germline, CDR1 DFQATT and CDR2 SNEGSKA (reference sequence). CDR3 length: 19 residues. V lost 3 bases, J lost 2 bases, and 26 bases lay in between. The CDR3 here is CSASAGPRGNSGGNQPQHF. The CDR3 DNA reads TGCAGTGCTAGCGCGGGTCCGAGGGGTAACTCGGGCGGCAATCAGCCCCAGCATTTT.

This clonotype has more than one count but fewer than ten. The chain recombines TRBV5-1 with TRBJ2-2; D tentatively fits TRBD1 or TRBD2 (5 bases each). Germline CDR1 SGHRS, CDR2 YFSETQ. Trimming stripped 3 bases from V and 1 base from J, with 16 bases between. CDR3 length equals 17 residues. The CDR3 DNA sequence: TGCGCCAGCAGCTGGCCGGGACGACAGTTGAACACCGGGGAGCTGTTTTTT. Translated, it gives CASSWPGRQLNTGELFF.

The table lists this clonotype with a few counts. The rearrangement joins TRBV5-1 to TRBJ2-7, with 11 bases matching TRBD2. Germline CDR1 and CDR2: SGHRS and YFSETQ. This CDR3 region has 18 residues. Unmatched junction bases numbered 10, after V lost 2 bases and J lost 0 bases. CDR3 amino acids: CASSLFPSGGSFSYEQYF. CDR3 bases: TGCGCCAGCAGCTTATTTCCTAGCGGGGGGTCTTTCTCCTACGAGCAGTACTTC.

There are a few counts of this clonotype. The chain combines TRBV27 with TRBJ1-2; 7 bases map to TRBD1. The CDR3 runs 14 residues. V shed 6 bases, J shed 4 bases, and the junction held 8 bases outside the gene matches. Looked up from germline, CDR1 is MNHEY and CDR2 is SMNVEV (reference sequence). CDR3 region: CASRVQGSAYGYTF. In DNA form, the CDR3 reads TGTGCCAGCAGAGTACAGGGGTCGGCCTATGGCTACACCTTC.

The V and J genes are TRBV6-2 or TRBV6-3 and TRBJ2-3, with TRBD2 identical over 7 bases. The CDR3 covers 15 residues. Germline V gene sequence: CDR1 MNHEY, CDR2 SVGEGT. Unmatched junction bases numbered 6, after V lost 4 bases and J lost 2 bases. As DNA, the CDR3 is TGTGCCAGCAGTTCCCCTGGGGACTACACAGATACGCAGTATTTT. It is translated as CASSSPGDYTDTQYF.

There are a few counts of this clonotype. This sequence joins TRBV5-5 and TRBJ1-2; tentatively, D is TRBD1 (6 bases). Between the trimmed V and J ends, which lost 4 bases and 4 bases, there was a span of 20 bases. There are 16 residues in the CDR3. CDR1 and CDR2 from the germline V gene are SGHKS and YYEKEE (reference sequence). DNA of the CDR3: TGTGCCAGCAGCCCGGAATGGACAGTAGCATCCTATGGCTACACCTTC. This translates into CASSPEWTVASYGYTF.

The chain has TRBV18 and TRBJ1-3; unclear D gene. Trimming cost V 3 bases and J 2 bases, with 8 bases left between them. The V gene's germline CDR1 is KGHSH and CDR2 LQKENI. The CDR3 covers 14 residues. CDR3 sequence (DNA): TGTGCCAGCTCACCTGCCGGGACTGGAAACACCATATATTTT. Protein product: CASSPAGTGNTIYF.

This clonotype was found a few times. The V and J genes are TRBV15 and TRBJ2-1; 8 bases fit TRBD1. CDR1 is LNHNV, CDR2 YYDKDF, per germline (reference sequence). With V trimmed by 6 bases and J by 4 bases, 8 bases remained unmatched. CDR3 length: 15 residues. The CDR3 region has the DNA TGTGCCACCAGTACAGACAGGGGCAGATACAATGAGCAGTTCTTC. Translating gives CATSTDRGRYNEQFF.

The chain joins TRBV20-1 to TRBJ2-1; TRBD2 aligns across 7 bases. The germline V gene has CDR1 DFQATT and CDR2 SNEGSKA (reference sequence). The junction had 7 bases not matched to a gene; V was cut back by 2 bases and J by 3 bases. The CDR3 loop spans 15 amino acids. This chain's CDR3 is CSARSPSGDYNEQFF. The CDR3 DNA sequence: TGCAGTGCTAGATCCCCCAGCGGGGACTACAATGAGCAGTTCTTC.

This clonotype came up a few times. V gene TRBV28 combines with J gene TRBJ2-2; 13 bases match TRBD2. The CDR3 sequence is 16 residues long. The trim removed 6 bases at V and 1 base at J, leaving 2 bases unmatched. Germline V lookup: CDR1 MDHEN, CDR2 SYDVKM. For the CDR3, the DNA is TGTGCCAGCAGCACTAGCGGGGGGGGGAACACCGGGGAGCTGTTTTTT. This gives the protein CASSTSGGGNTGELFF.

This clonotype has just a few counts. The chain links TRBV7-3 to TRBJ2-3, with D perhaps TRBD1 or TRBD2 (6 bases each). The germline V and J ends were trimmed by 4 bases and 1 base, with 15 bases remaining between them. The CDR3 is 16 amino acids. Germline V gene data show CDR1 as SGHTA and CDR2 as FQGTGA. CDR3 region: CASSSVGGLGTDTQYF. The CDR3 region has the DNA TGTGCCAGCAGCTCCGTGGGGGGCTTAGGCACAGATACGCAGTATTTT.

This clonotype was counted a few times. The chain carries TRBV2 and TRBJ2-1, with a possible D match to TRBD2 (7 bases). In germline, CDR1 is SNHLY, CDR2 FYNNEI. The CDR3 is 13 amino acids. The V gene lost 10 bases and the J gene lost 10 bases, with 20 bases spanning the gap. CDR3: CATTGFGAGEQFF. The DNA for the CDR3 is TGTGCCACGACAGGTTTCGGAGCGGGGGAGCAGTTCTTC.

The chain joins TRBV7-2 to TRBJ2-5; D uncertain. This CDR3 has 12 amino acids. V lost 10 bases to trimming and J lost 2 bases, with 11 bases between them. Germline V gene sequence: CDR1 SGHTA, CDR2 FQGNSA. CDR3 sequence reads: CATRGPQETQYF. The DNA of the CDR3 is TGTGCCACCCGAGGCCCACAAGAGACCCAGTACTTC.

The chain is built from TRBV29-1 and TRBJ2-3; the D gene could be TRBD1 or TRBD2 (5 bases each). Germline V gene lookup returns CDR1 SQVTM and CDR2 ANQGSEA. Trimming removed 5 bases at V and 1 base at J, with 7 bases between. CDR3 size: 12 residues. CDR3 bases: TGCAGCGTTCGAGGGGGCACAGATACGCAGTATTTT. It codes for CSVRGGTDTQYF.

This clonotype was observed a handful of times. The V call is TRBV7-8, the J call TRBJ1-2, with 7 nucleotides matching TRBD1. The CDR3 loop spans 16 amino acids. Germline V gene lookup returns CDR1 SGHVS and CDR2 FQNEAQ. With 5 bases clipped from V and 4 bases from J, the junction kept 13 bases outside the gene matches. The CDR3 nucleotides are TGTGCCAGCAGCCCTCGGATGACAGGGAGCGGCTATGGCTACACCTTC. Translation: CASSPRMTGSGYGYTF.

This clonotype was found many times. The chain recombines TRBV12-3 or TRBV12-4 with TRBJ2-2; 7 nucleotides agree with TRBD1. This CDR3 has 15 residues. J gave up 0 bases and V 3 bases, and 1 base lay outside the gene matches. The CDR3 here is CASSLGQPNTGELFF. The CDR3 coding sequence is TGTGCCAGCAGTTTGGGACAGCCGAACACCGGGGAGCTGTTTTTT.

This clonotype was seen a handful of times. This chain connects TRBV29-1 to TRBJ1-2; tentatively, D is TRBD1 (5 bases). V shed 4 bases and J shed 2 bases, with 8 bases lying between them. CDR3 size: 12 residues. Per the germline V gene, CDR1 is SQVTM and CDR2 is ANQGSEA. CDR3 in DNA: TGCAGCGTTGGTGCAGGGAACTATGGCTACACCTTC. Its translation: CSVGAGNYGYTF.

This clonotype was found many times. The chain couples TRBV6-5 to TRBJ1-1; 7 nucleotides agree with TRBD1. Looked up from germline, CDR1 is MNHEY and CDR2 is SVGAGI. Germline trimming cut 4 bases from V and 5 bases from J; bases unmatched to any gene: 19. The CDR3 consists of 18 residues. The CDR3 nucleotides are TGTGCCAGCAGTTTGATTCGATCAGGGGGGGGACGAGGGACTGAAGCTTTCTTT. As protein: CASSLIRSGGGRGTEAFF.